This is a list of T cell receptor beta chains from one sample in a study of blood T cell repertoires in COVID-19. The table came from immunoSEQ multiplex PCR; TCRdb's copy has only in-frame clones and leaves some out. The table records 55,000 to 70,000 clones, about nine tenths of them present only once. Specimen: peripheral blood. Receptors were obtained from a woman of 80 years or more with COVID-19, enrolled during active disease. The CDR3 runs from the conserved cysteine through the conserved F or W. A D gene is named only where the DNA matches it firmly. Clone size is given for some rows only: seen once, a few or many times, or a class if the clone is expanded.

D gene | clone size | CDR3 length | J gene | V gene | CDR3 DNA | CDR3 protein
- | - | 14 | TRBJ1-3 | TRBV6-5 | TGTGCCAGCTGCGAGCCGGGTGCTGGAAACACCATATATTTT | CASCEPGAGNTIYF
- | - | 14 | TRBJ1-2 | TRBV29-1 | TGCAGCGTTGAACCTTGGACAGATCCCTATGGCTACACCTTC | CSVEPWTDPYGYTF
- | - | 14 | TRBJ1-1 | TRBV5-1 | TGCGCCAGCACCCCGAACGGGATAAACACTGAAGCTTTCTTT | CASTPNGINTEAFF
TRBD1 | - | 14 | TRBJ1-5 | TRBV6-1 | TGTGCCAGCAGTGAAGACCCGGGACAGGCTCCCCAGCATTTT | CASSEDPGQAPQHF
TRBD1 | - | 18 | TRBJ2-3 | TRBV6-6 | TGTGCCAGCAGTCTTCCGGTGAGGGACAGGGGTAACACAGATACGCAGTATTTT | CASSLPVRDRGNTDTQYF
TRBD2 | - | 18 | TRBJ2-2 | TRBV5-1 | TGCGCCAGCAGCTTGGGGAGAAGCGGGGGCGCGAACACCGGGGAGCTGTTTTTT | CASSLGRSGGANTGELFF
TRBD1 | - | 12 | TRBJ2-5 | TRBV30 | TGTGCCTGGGACAGGGAAAAAGAGACCCAGTACTTC | CAWDREKETQYF
- | - | 12 | TRBJ1-2 | TRBV11-2 | TGTGCCAGCAGCTTAGGCGTCTATGGCTACACCTTC | CASSLGVYGYTF
- | - | 13 | TRBJ1-5 | TRBV2 | TGTGCCAGCAGGTCTGACGGGAATCAGCCCCAGCATTTT | CASRSDGNQPQHF
- | - | 13 | TRBJ2-1 | TRBV30 | TGTGCCTGGAATGGGGCAGCCAGCAATGAGCAGTTCTTC | CAWNGAASNEQFF
- | - | 17 | TRBJ1-6 | TRBV5-1 | TGCGCCAGCAGGCCTGGACAGTTTAGCTCCTATAATTCACCCCTCCACTTT | CASRPGQFSSYNSPLHF
TRBD1 | - | 14 | TRBJ2-7 | TRBV6-5 | TGTGCCAGGGTGACAGGGAAGGGGGCCTACGAGCAGTACTTC | CARVTGKGAYEQYF
TRBD1 | - | 13 | TRBJ1-2 | TRBV5-8 | TGTGCCAGCAGCTTACAGGGGACATATGGCTACACCTTC | CASSLQGTYGYTF
TRBD1 | few | 15 | TRBJ2-3 | TRBV12-5 | TGTGCTAGTGGGACGGGACAGGGGGCTACAGATACGCAGTATTTT | CASGTGQGATDTQYF
TRBD2 | - | 15 | TRBJ2-2 | TRBV10-1 | TGCGCCAGCAGTCCCCAGCGGGGGGATTCCGGGGAGCTGTTTTTT | CASSPQRGDSGELFF
- | - | 15 | TRBJ1-4 | TRBV10-3 | TGTGCCATCAGTGAGTCCGCCCAGACTAATGAAAAACTGTTTTTT | CAISESAQTNEKLFF
TRBD2 | - | 14 | TRBJ2-3 | TRBV5-1 | TGCGCCAGCAGCTCTAGCGGGGGAGCAGATACGCAGTATTTT | CASSSSGGADTQYF
- | - | 15 | TRBJ1-2 | TRBV7-2 | TGTGCCAGCAGCTCCAGACAGGCGAGGGACTATGGCTACACCTTC | CASSSRQARDYGYTF
- | - | 12 | TRBJ1-1 | TRBV3-1/TRBV3-2 | TGTGCCAGCAAGGAGGGGAACACTGAAGCTTTCTTT | CASKEGNTEAFF
TRBD1 | - | 14 | TRBJ2-1 | TRBV18 | TGTGCCAGCTCACCGGCAGGGGGCAGGGATGAGCAGTTCTTC | CASSPAGGRDEQFF
- | - | 13 | TRBJ1-1 | TRBV6-5 | TGTGCCAGCAGTTCGAGGTCGTTCGCTGAAGCTTTCTTT | CASSSRSFAEAFF
- | - | 15 | TRBJ2-1 | TRBV2 | TGTGCCAGCAGCCCCGTGGGGGGGACATACAATGAGCAGTTCTTC | CASSPVGGTYNEQFF
- | once | 14 | TRBJ1-2 | TRBV7-9 | TGTGCCAGCAGCTTAGCTGGCCCGCCCTATGGCTACACCTTC | CASSLAGPPYGYTF
TRBD1 | once | 14 | TRBJ1-5 | TRBV19 | TGTGCCAGTAGTAGACAGGGGGACAATCAGCCCCAGCATTTT | CASSRQGDNQPQHF
TRBD1 | - | 14 | TRBJ1-1 | TRBV13 | TGTGCCAGCAGCTTAACAGGGGGAGTAACTGAAGCTTTCTTT | CASSLTGGVTEAFF
- | - | 16 | TRBJ2-2 | TRBV7-6 | TGTGCCAGCAGCCCGGGGAGAGTTACGGGGACCGGGGAGCTGTTTTTT | CASSPGRVTGTGELFF
TRBD2 | - | 11 | TRBJ2-7 | TRBV30 | TGTGCCTGGAGTGGGGGGGGCGAGCAGTACTTC | CAWSGGGEQYF
TRBD2 | - | 16 | TRBJ2-7 | TRBV7-2 | TGTGCCAGCAGCCCGTCGACTAGCGGGGGGGCCTACGAGCAGTACTTC | CASSPSTSGGAYEQYF
- | - | 13 | TRBJ1-5 | TRBV7-3 | TGTGCCAGCAGCCTGGGACAAAATCAGCCCCAGCATTTT | CASSLGQNQPQHF
- | few | 16 | TRBJ1-6 | TRBV4-1 | TGCGCCAGCAGCCAAGAACAACAGGATCCTAATTCACCCCTCCACTTT | CASSQEQQDPNSPLHF
- | - | 16 | TRBJ2-2 | TRBV7-2 | TGTGCCAGCAGCTCCCCGGCGGCCTCGAACACCGGGGAGCTGTTTTTT | CASSSPAASNTGELFF